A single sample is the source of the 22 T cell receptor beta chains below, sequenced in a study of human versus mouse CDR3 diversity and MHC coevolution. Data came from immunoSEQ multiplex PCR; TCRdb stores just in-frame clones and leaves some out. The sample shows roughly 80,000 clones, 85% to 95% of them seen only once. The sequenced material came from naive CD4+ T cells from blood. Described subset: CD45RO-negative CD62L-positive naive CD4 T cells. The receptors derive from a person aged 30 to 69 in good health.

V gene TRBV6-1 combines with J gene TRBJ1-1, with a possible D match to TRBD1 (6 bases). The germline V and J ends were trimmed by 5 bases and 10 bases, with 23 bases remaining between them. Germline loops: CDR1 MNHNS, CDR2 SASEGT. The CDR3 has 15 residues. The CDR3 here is CASSSKQGGGLGAFF. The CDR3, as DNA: TGTGCCAGCAGTTCCAAGCAAGGTGGGGGCCTGGGAGCTTTCTTT.

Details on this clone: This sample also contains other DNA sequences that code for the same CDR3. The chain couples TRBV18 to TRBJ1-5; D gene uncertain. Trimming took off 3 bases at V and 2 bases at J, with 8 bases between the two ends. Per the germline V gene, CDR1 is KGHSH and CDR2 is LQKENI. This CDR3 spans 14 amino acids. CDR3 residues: CASSPPGGNQPQHF. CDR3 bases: TGTGCCAGCTCACCGCCCGGGGGCAATCAGCCCCAGCATTTT.

The DNA for the CDR3 is TGTGCCAGCAGCTTGGCAGGGGCGGGTGAGCAGTTCTTC. It translates to CASSLAGAGEQFF. V usage is TRBV7-2 and J usage is TRBJ2-1; possible D gene TRBD1, 6 bases. CDR3 size: 13 residues. Germline V lookup: CDR1 SGHTA, CDR2 FQGNSA. V lost 3 bases and J 9 bases, leaving 12 bases between the germline ends.

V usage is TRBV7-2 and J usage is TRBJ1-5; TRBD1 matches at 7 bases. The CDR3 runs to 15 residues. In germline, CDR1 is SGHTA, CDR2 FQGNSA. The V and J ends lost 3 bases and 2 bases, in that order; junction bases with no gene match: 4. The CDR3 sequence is CASSLSRGGNQPQHF. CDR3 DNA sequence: TGTGCCAGCAGCTTGTCCAGGGGGGGCAATCAGCCCCAGCATTTT.

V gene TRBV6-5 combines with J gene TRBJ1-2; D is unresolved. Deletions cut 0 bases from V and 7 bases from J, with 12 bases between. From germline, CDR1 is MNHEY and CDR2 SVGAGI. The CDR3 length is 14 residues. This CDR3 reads CASSYSRMQPGYTF. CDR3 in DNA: TGTGCCAGCAGTTACTCGAGGATGCAACCTGGCTACACCTTC.

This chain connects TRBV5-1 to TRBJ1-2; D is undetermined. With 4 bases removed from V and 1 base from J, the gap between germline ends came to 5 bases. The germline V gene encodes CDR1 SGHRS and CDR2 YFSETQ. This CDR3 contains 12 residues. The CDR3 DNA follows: TGCGCCAGCAGCGCAGTTAACTATGGCTACACCTTC. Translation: CASSAVNYGYTF.

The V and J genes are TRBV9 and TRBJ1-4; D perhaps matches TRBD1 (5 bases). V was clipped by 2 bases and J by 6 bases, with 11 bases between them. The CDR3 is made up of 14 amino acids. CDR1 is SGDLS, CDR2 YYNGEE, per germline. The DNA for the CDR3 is TGTGCCAGCAGCGTCCGGGGGGGACATGAAAAACTGTTTTTT. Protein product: CASSVRGGHEKLFF.

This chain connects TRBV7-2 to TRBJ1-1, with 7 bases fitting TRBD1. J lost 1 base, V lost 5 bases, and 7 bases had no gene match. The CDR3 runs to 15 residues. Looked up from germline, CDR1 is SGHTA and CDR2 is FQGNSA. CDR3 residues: CASSPGDSKNTEAFF. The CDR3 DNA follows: TGTGCCAGCAGCCCCGGGGACAGCAAGAACACTGAAGCTTTCTTT.

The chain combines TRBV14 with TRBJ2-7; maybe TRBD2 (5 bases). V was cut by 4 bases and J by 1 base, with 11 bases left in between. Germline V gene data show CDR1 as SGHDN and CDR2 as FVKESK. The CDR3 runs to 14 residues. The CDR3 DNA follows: TGTGCCAGCAGCCGCGAGGGCGGATCCTACGAGCAGTACTTC. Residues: CASSREGGSYEQYF.

The CDR3 sequence is CASSPNDNYGYTF. For the CDR3, the DNA is TGCGCCAGCAGCCCTAACGATAACTATGGCTACACCTTC. The chain recombines TRBV4-1 with TRBJ1-2; D unresolved. Per the germline V gene, CDR1 is MGHRA and CDR2 is YSYEKL. CDR3 length equals 13 residues. V gave up 4 bases and J gave up 1 base, with 7 bases separating them.

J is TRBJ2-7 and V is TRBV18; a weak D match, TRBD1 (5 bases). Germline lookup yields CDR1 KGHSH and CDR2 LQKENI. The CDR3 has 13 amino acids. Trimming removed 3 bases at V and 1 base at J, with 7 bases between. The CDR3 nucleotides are TGTGCCAGCTCACCGACAGTATCCTACGAGCAGTACTTC. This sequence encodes CASSPTVSYEQYF.

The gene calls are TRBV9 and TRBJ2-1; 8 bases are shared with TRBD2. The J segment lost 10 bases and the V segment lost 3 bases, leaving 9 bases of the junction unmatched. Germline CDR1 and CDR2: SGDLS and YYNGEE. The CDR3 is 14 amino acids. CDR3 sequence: CASSAPGTRSEQFF. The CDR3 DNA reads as TGTGCCAGCAGCGCGCCCGGGACTAGATCGGAGCAGTTCTTC.

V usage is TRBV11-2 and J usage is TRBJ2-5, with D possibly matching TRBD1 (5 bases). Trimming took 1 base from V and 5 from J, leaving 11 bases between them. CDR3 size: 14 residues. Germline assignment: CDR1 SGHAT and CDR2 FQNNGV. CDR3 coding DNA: TGTGCCAGCAGCTTAGGGGCAGGGAAGGAGACCCAGTACTTC. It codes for CASSLGAGKETQYF.

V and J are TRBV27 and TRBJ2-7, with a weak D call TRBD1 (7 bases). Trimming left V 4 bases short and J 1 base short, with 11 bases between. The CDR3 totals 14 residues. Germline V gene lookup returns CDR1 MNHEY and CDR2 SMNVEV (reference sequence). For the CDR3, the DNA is TGTGCCAGCAGTTCTGCGGGACAGTCCTACGAGCAGTACTTC. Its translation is CASSSAGQSYEQYF.

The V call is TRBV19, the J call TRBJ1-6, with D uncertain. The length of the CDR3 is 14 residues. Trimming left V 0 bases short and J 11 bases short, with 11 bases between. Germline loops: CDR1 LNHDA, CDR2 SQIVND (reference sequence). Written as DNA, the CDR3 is TGTGCCAGTAGTATAGAATTGCCCCGGGCACCCCTCCACTTT. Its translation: CASSIELPRAPLHF.

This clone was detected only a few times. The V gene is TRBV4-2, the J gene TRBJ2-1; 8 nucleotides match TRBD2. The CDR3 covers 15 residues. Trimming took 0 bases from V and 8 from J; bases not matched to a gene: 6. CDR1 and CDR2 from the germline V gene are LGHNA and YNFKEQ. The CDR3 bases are TGTGCCAGCAGCCAAGAACGACGGGGGGGCTATGAGCAGTTCTTC. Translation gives CASSQERRGGYEQFF.

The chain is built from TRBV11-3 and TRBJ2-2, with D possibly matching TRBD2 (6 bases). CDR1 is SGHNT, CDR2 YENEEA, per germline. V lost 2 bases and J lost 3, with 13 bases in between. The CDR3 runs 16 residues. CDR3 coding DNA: TGTGCCAGCAGCTTAATGGGGGGATCCGACACCGGGGAGCTGTTTTTT. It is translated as CASSLMGGSDTGELFF.

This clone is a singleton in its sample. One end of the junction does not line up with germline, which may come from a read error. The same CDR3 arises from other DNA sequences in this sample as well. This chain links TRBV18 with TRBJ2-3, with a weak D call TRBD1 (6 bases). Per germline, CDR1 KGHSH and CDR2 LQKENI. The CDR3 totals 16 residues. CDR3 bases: TGTGCTAGCTCACCACCTACGAACAGGGGCACAGATACGCAGTATTTT. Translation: CASSPPTNRGTDTQYF. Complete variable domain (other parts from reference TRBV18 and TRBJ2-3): NAGVMQNPRHLVRRRGQEARLRCSPMKGHSHVYWYRQLPEEGLKFMVYLQKENIIDESGMPKERFSAEFPKEGPSILRIQQVVRGDSAAYFCASSPPTNRGTDTQYFGPGTRLTVL.

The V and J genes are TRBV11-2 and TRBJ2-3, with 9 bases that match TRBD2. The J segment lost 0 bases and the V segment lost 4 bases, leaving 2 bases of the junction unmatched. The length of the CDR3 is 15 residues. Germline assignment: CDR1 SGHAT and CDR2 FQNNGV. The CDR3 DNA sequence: TGTGCCAGCAGCTCTAGCGGGGCTAGCACAGATACGCAGTATTTT. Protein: CASSSSGASTDTQYF.

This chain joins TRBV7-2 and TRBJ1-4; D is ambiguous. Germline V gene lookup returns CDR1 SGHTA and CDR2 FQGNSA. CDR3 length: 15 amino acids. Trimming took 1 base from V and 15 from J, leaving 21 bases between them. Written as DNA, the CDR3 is TGTGCCAGCAGCTTAGAATCAGGCGGGCCTTGGAAGGTGTTTTTT. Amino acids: CASSLESGGPWKVFF.

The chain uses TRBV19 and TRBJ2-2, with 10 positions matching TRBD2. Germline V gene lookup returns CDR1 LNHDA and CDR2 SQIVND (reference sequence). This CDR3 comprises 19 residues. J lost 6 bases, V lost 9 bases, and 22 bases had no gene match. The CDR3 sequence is CASRYKTGIGAGGPGELFF. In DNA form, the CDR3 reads TGTGCCAGCCGATACAAGACAGGGATCGGAGCGGGAGGGCCCGGGGAGCTGTTTTTT.

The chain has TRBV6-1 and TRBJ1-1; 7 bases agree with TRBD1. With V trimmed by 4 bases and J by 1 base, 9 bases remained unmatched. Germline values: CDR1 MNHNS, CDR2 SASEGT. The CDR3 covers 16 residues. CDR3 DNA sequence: TGTGCCAGCAGTGGAGGGACAGCCAATTCGAACACTGAAGCTTTCTTT. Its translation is CASSGGTANSNTEAFF.